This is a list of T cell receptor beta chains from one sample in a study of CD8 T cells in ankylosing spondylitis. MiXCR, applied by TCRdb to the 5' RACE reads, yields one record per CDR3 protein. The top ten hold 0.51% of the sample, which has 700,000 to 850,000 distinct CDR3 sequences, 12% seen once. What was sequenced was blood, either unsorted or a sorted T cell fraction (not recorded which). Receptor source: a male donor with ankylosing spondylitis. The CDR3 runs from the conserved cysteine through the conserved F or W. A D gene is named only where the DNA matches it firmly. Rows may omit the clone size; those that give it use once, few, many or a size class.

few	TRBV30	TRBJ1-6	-	TGTGCCTGGAGGGAGGACAGCGCATATTCACCCCTCCACTTT	CAWREDSAYSPLHF
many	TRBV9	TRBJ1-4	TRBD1	TGTGCCAGCAGCCCAGGGACAGCCCTCAGGAGGGAAAAACTGTTTTTT	CASSPGTALRREKLFF
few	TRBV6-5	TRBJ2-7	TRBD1	TGTGCCAGCAGTTACCCTCCAGGGGGCGAGCAGTACTTC	CASSYPPGGEQYF
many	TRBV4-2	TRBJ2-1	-	TGTGCCAGCAGCCTTCTAGCCCGGACAGAGTACAATGAGCAGTTCTTC	CASSLLARTEYNEQFF
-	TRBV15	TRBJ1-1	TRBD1	TGTGCCACCAGCAGAGATCAGGGGGCTATTGAAGCTTTCTTT	CATSRDQGAIEAFF
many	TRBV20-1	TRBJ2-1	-	TGCAGTGCTAGAAATCCCAATGAGCAGTTCTTC	CSARNPNEQFF
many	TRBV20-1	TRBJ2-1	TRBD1	TGCAGTGCCATCGACAGGGGCAATGAGCAGTTCTTC	CSAIDRGNEQFF
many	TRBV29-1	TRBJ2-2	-	TGCAGCGTTGGACCGGGACACCTTTCCGGGGAGCTGTTTTTT	CSVGPGHLSGELFF
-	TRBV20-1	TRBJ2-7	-	TGCAGTGGTGGACGCTCCTACGAGCAGTACTTC	CSGGRSYEQYF
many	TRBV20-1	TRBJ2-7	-	TGCAGTGCTAGAGCGGCAGTTACCTACGAGCAGTACTTC	CSARAAVTYEQYF
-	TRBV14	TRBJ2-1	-	TGTGCCAGCAGCCAAGATGTGATGGATGAGCAGTTCTTC	CASSQDVMDEQFF
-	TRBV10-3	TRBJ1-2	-	TGTGCCGCACGTAGGACGGCGAATTCGAGGGGCTACACCTTC	CAARRTANSRGYTF
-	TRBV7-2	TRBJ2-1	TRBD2	TGTGCCAGCAGCTTAGAGGGACTAGCGGGAGGCAATGAGCAGTTCTTC	CASSLEGLAGGNEQFF
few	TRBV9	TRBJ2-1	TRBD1	TGTGCCAGCAGCAGGACAGGGGAGGCCTACAATGAGCAGTTCTTC	CASSRTGEAYNEQFF
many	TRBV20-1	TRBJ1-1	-	TGCAGTGCTAGAGATCGCGTCGGAGGGACTGAAGCTTTCTTT	CSARDRVGGTEAFF
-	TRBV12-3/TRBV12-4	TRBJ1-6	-	TGTGCCAGCACCCCGGGGAGGGATAATTCACCCCTCCACTTT	CASTPGRDNSPLHF
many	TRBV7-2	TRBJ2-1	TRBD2	TGTGCCAGCAGCTCCGGGACTAGCGATTACAATGAGCAGTTCTTC	CASSSGTSDYNEQFF
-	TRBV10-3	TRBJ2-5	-	TGTGCCATCAGGAGCGACCTGAACCAAGAGACCCAGTACTTC	CAIRSDLNQETQYF
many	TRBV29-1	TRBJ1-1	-	TGCAGCGCCAGACGACCCCTGGACGAAGCTTTCTTT	CSARRPLDEAFF
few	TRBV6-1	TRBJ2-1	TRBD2	TGTGCCAGCAGTGAACGCGGGGGGTACTACAATGAGCAGTTCTTC	CASSERGGYYNEQFF
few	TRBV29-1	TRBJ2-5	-	TGCAGCTCCCGGACCGCGGGGGAGACCCAGTACTTC	CSSRTAGETQYF
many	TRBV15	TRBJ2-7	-	TGTGCCACCAGCAGAGGTCTGACCTACGAGCAGTACTTC	CATSRGLTYEQYF
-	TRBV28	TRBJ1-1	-	TGTGCCAGCAGAGAGGGATTCCTAGGTACTGAAGCTTTCTTT	CASREGFLGTEAFF
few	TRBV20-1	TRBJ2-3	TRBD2	TGCAGTGCCAGTAGCGGGGGCAAAGATACGCAGTATTTT	CSASSGGKDTQYF
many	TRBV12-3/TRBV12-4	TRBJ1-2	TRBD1	TGTGCCAGCAGCTATTCCGGGACAGATCACTATGGCTACACCTTC	CASSYSGTDHYGYTF
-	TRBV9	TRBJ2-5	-	TGTGCCAGCAGCGTATCAGTTGAGGAGACCCAGTACTTC	CASSVSVEETQYF
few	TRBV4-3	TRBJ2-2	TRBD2	TGCGCCAGCAGCCTGAGTACCTTGACTAGCGGGAGTTCGGAGCTGTTTTTT	CASSLSTLTSGSSELFF
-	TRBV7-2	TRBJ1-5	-	TGTGCCAGCAGCTTAATCCCGGGCCGTCAGCCCCAGCATTTT	CASSLIPGRQPQHF
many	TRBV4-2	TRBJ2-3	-	TGTGCCAGCAGCCAGTATAGGGAAGTCACAGATACGCAGTATTTT	CASSQYREVTDTQYF
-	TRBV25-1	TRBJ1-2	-	TGTGCCAGCAGTGAAGGGGGCAGCTTCAGCTACACCTTC	CASSEGGSFSYTF
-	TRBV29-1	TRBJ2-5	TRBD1	TGCAGCGTCTGGGGACAGGGGACTGGAGAGACCCAGTACTTC	CSVWGQGTGETQYF
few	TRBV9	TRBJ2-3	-	TGTGCCAGCAGCGTAGGAGGGGCTAGCGTCCCAGATACGCAGTATTTT	CASSVGGASVPDTQYF
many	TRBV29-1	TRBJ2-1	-	TGCAGCGTCGACCCTAAGGGGTTGGGGCAGTTCTTC	CSVDPKGLGQFF
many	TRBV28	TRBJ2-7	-	TGTGCCAGCAGTGGGCCGGGGGTAGGCTACGAGCAGTACTTC	CASSGPGVGYEQYF
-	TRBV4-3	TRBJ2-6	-	TGCGCCAGCAGCCAAGACGGTACAGGGGCCAACGTCCTGACTTTC	CASSQDGTGANVLTF
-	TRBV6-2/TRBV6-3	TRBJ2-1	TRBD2	TGTGCCAGCAGTCGCCGGGACTACTCCTACAATGAGCAGTTCTTC	CASSRRDYSYNEQFF